This T cell receptor (beta chain) is drawn from a study of CD4 T cells in relation to SARS-CoV-2 and coronaviruses. Study details: TCR beta CDR3s were sequenced after approximately 9-day antigen culture of PBMCs. The HLA restriction of the shared crossreactive spike epitopes was mapped.

There are 15 residues in the CDR3. Trimming took 3 bases from V and 6 from J, leaving 17 bases between them. In germline, CDR1 is SEHNR, CDR2 FQNEAQ (reference sequence). The unexposed donors gave CD4+ T cells in about 2010-2019, prior to COVID-19. Isolation of CD4+ T cells took place after less than 13 days in culture. Cultures held two million PBMCs per well with around 9.7 IU/ml IL-2. With regard to this clone: Its antigen remains unidentified.

Here immunoSEQ multiplex PCR was the method, and the copy in TCRdb shows in-frame clones only, minus some. The sample lists roughly 19,000 clones, approximately 76% occurring once. The chain employs TRBV7-9 and TRBJ1-1; D perhaps matches TRBD1 (6 bases). This TCR was recovered from a human donor in good health. Sample: CD4+ T cells from PBMCs, cultured in vitro. As DNA, the CDR3 is TGTGCCAGCAGCTTCAGTGGTAACAGGGCGGCTGAAGCTTTCTTT. Translated, it gives CASSFSGNRAAEAFF.